What follows are 10 T cell receptor beta chains derived from one specimen sequenced in a study of blood T cell repertoires in COVID-19. TCRdb's copy holds only in-frame clones and misses some; the assay was immunoSEQ multiplex PCR. The sample has roughly 390,000 clones, 70% to 90% seen once. Sample: peripheral blood. These receptors were obtained from a young woman with COVID-19, enrolled during active disease.

This clone was counted once. The V gene is TRBV27, the J gene TRBJ1-1; D unclear. Trimming shortened V by 9 bases and J by 2 bases, and 4 bases separated the two germline ends. The CDR3 has 10 residues. Germline V gene sequence: CDR1 MNHEY, CDR2 SMNVEV (reference sequence). CDR3 protein: CASGNTEAFF. The CDR3 DNA sequence: TGTGCCAGTGGCAACACTGAAGCTTTCTTT.

V gene TRBV6-6 combines with J gene TRBJ2-7; 9 bases match TRBD1. The trim removed 5 bases at V and 6 bases at J, leaving 8 bases unmatched. The CDR3 contains 14 residues. Germline values: CDR1 MNHNY, CDR2 SVGAGI (reference sequence). In DNA, the CDR3 is TGTGCCAGCAGTCCGGGACAGGGCCCCTCCGAGCAGTACTTC. Translation: CASSPGQGPSEQYF.

This sequence joins TRBV2 and TRBJ2-7; 8 bases map to TRBD1. This CDR3 comprises 14 residues. The germline V gene has CDR1 SNHLY and CDR2 FYNNEI. V lost 6 bases to trimming and J lost 7 bases; unmatched junction nucleotides: 11. CDR3 nucleotide sequence: TGTGCCAGCAGAGCCGGGACAGGCAGGGGGGAGCAGTACTTC. This sequence encodes CASRAGTGRGEQYF.

The chain recombines TRBV11-2 with TRBJ2-5, with 7 positions matching TRBD1. CDR3 length equals 14 residues. Germline V gene lookup returns CDR1 SGHAT and CDR2 FQNNGV. The J segment lost 4 bases and the V segment lost 4 bases, leaving 6 bases of the junction unmatched. The CDR3 nucleotides read TGTGCCAGCAGCTACGGACAGGTTGGAGAGACCCAGTACTTC. This encodes CASSYGQVGETQYF.

This sequence joins TRBV3-1 (or the pseudogene TRBV3-2) and TRBJ2-1; tentative D call: TRBD2 (6 bases). Trimming pared 5 bases from V and 11 bases from J, leaving 19 bases between. The CDR3 is 14 residues long. Germline V gives CDR1 LGHDT, CDR2 YNNKEL (reference sequence). The CDR3 sequence is CASSAQPGEGKQFF. CDR3 DNA sequence: TGTGCCAGCAGCGCGCAACCGGGAGAAGGGAAGCAGTTCTTC.

The V gene is TRBV5-1, the J gene TRBJ2-1, with 7 bases matching TRBD2. V was pared by 1 base and J by 9 bases, with 7 bases of the junction left unmatched. The CDR3 length is 14 residues. The V gene's germline CDR1 is SGHRS and CDR2 YFSETQ. CDR3 in amino acids: CASSLLGGQREQFF. The CDR3 DNA follows: TGCGCCAGCAGCTTGTTGGGAGGGCAGCGTGAGCAGTTCTTC.

The chain links TRBV30 to TRBJ1-5, with no clear D. V lost 0 bases to trimming and J lost 3 bases, with 12 bases between them. The CDR3 extends over 15 amino acids. Germline-derived CDR1 and CDR2 are GTSNPN and SVGIG (reference sequence). CDR3 residues: CAWSVSGRLNQPQHF. Here the CDR3 DNA reads TGTGCCTGGAGTGTAAGTGGCAGGCTCAATCAGCCCCAGCATTTT.

Concerning this clone itself: The sample carries other DNA sequences with the same CDR3. The chain has TRBV2 and TRBJ2-5, with D tentatively TRBD1 (5 bases). There are 13 residues in the CDR3. V gave up 5 bases and J gave up 1 base, with 8 bases separating them. Germline V lookup: CDR1 SNHLY, CDR2 FYNNEI. The CDR3 spells CASSLQGQETQYF. The CDR3 DNA reads TGTGCCAGCAGTTTGCAGGGCCAAGAGACCCAGTACTTC.

This chain connects TRBV18 to TRBJ2-1; TRBD1 might be the D (7 bases). CDR3 length: 15 amino acids. Trimming left V 3 bases short and J 3 bases short, with 12 bases between. The germline CDR1 and CDR2 sequences are KGHSH and LQKENI. The CDR3 nucleotides read TGTGCCAGCTCACCGGGGGGACAGCACTACAATGAGCAGTTCTTC. Its protein product is CASSPGGQHYNEQFF.

Details on this clone: This CDR3 is also generated by other DNA sequences in the sample. The V call is TRBV28, the J call TRBJ2-3; no definite D call. The germline V gene encodes CDR1 MDHEN and CDR2 SYDVKM. The CDR3 totals 12 residues. V lost 5 bases, J lost 3 bases, and 6 bases lay in between. DNA for the CDR3: TGTGCCAGCAGTCTAGAAACAGATACGCAGTATTTT. It encodes CASSLETDTQYF.